This TCR beta chain was documented in a study of beta chain features in type 1 diabetes. Concerning this clone: Its antigen is unknown.

The germline V gene encodes CDR1 MGHDK and CDR2 SYGVNS. This CDR3 region has 16 residues. V lost 5 bases to trimming and J lost 8 bases, with 22 bases between them. Sorting that relied on CD45RO/CCR7/CD25/CD127/CD95/CD27 yielded CD4+ naive, central memory, regulatory and stem cell-like memory cells. The study reverse transcribed the entire isolated RNA, so it sequenced expressed TCRB transcripts. TCRdb keeps only in-frame clones here, not all; method: immunoSEQ multiplex PCR. The repertoire consists of 970,000 or so clones, with around a sixth occurring once and the leading ten covering about 0.02%. Notes on the study in general: At VDJ recombination sites, type 1 diabetes patients had fewer insertions and more deleted nucleotides. Equally in patients and controls, shorter templates might have been favored by PCR. Possibly, sequencing cDNA over-represented cells that had high TCR expression levels.

This sequence originates from a woman in her late teens or twenties in good health. V usage is TRBV25-1 and J usage is TRBJ2-1, with unresolved D. The sequenced sample consisted of naive CD4+ T cells from blood. In DNA form, the CDR3 reads TGTGCCAGCAGTCCCCGAGTGGGTTTTCTAGGCGATGAGCAGTTCTTC. Translation: CASSPRVGFLGDEQFF.